This TCR beta chain was observed in a study of preoperative IRX-2 immunotherapy in early breast cancer (dated by TCRdb to about 2019). As for this clone: Its antigen is unknown. Qualities for individual bases were not recorded, and no much larger clone is one base off.

V sheds 1 base and J sheds 2 bases, leaving 15 bases between their ends. The germline V gene provides CDR1 MDHEN and CDR2 SYDVKM. From its cysteine to its phenylalanine, the CDR3 spans 17 amino acids. Only the CDR3 part of the read is kept: 51 bases, read in frame from the first base. The library came from the immunoSEQ multiplex PCR assay. What TCRdb holds here is the immuneACCESS table cut down to in-frame rearrangements. Part of the clones is not present; checked against another copy, under half of the missing clones reflect an unresolved V gene, and the others are unexplained. For this sample the table gives 20,000 to 30,000 clones, of which 78% were detected only once. The top ten clones comprise 2% to 2.5% of the sample. Sample treatment or condition, as interpreted from the label and publication: preoperative locoregional IRX-2 cytokine immunotherapy. The samples were obtained from a phase Ib study that tested preoperative, locoregional IRX-2 cytokine immunotherapy designed to prime immune responses. Patients with early-stage breast cancer who were given IRX-2 before surgery served as donors.

The starting material was lymph node tissue, obtained before IRX-2 immunotherapy. Rearrangement joined TRBV28 to TRBJ1-5, with no confidently assigned D gene. This sequence was found in a human donor with breast cancer. The nucleotide sequence is TGTGCCAGCAGTTTATTGGTTATACAAAGTGGCAATCAGCCCCAGCATTTT. Translated, this gives CASSLLVIQSGNQPQHF. The entire variable domain, with the stretches around the CDR3 drawn from the reference TRBV28 and TRBJ1-5 proteins, is DVKVTQSSRYLVKRTGEKVFLECVQDMDHENMFWYRQDPGLGLRLIYFSYDVKMKEKGDIPEGYSVSREKKERFSLILESASTNQTSMYLCASSLLVIQSGNQPQHFGDGTRLSIL.